Following are 23 T cell receptor beta chains from one sample sequenced in a study of cytomegalovirus exposure and HLA in healthy donors. Repertoires were generated with immunoSEQ multiplex PCR, while TCRdb's copy carries only in-frame clones and drops some. The sample includes tens of thousands of clones, approximately 96% seen only once; the top ten take 4.5%. Input material: PBMCs. Every receptor here comes from a woman under 30 in good health and CMV-seropositive.

The chain recombines TRBV5-4 with TRBJ2-7; TRBD1 might be the D (5 bases). The CDR3 runs 12 residues. Trimming pared 1 base from V and 7 bases from J, leaving 9 bases between. Germline loops: CDR1 SGHNT, CDR2 YYREEE (reference sequence). CDR3 bases: TGTGCCAGCAGCTTGAAGGGGAAGGAGCAGTACTTC. It translates to CASSLKGKEQYF.

This clone was detected once. The chain combines TRBV7-3 with TRBJ2-3, with D possibly being TRBD2 (5 bases). Germline V gene lookup returns CDR1 SGHTA and CDR2 FQGTGA. The V end lost 1 base, the J end lost 5 bases, and 16 bases lay between the germline ends. The CDR3 loop spans 16 amino acids. CDR3: CASSLIAGPAKDTQYF. CDR3 DNA: TGTGCCAGCAGCTTAATTGCGGGCCCCGCTAAAGATACGCAGTATTTT.

The rearrangement uses TRBV11-2 and TRBJ1-2; D perhaps matches TRBD1 (5 bases). This CDR3 is built from 16 residues. From germline, CDR1 is SGHAT and CDR2 FQNNGV. Trimming cost V 4 bases and J 0 bases, with 15 bases left between them. The CDR3 loop is CASSSYTWTSNYGYTF. In nucleotides, the CDR3 is TGTGCCAGCAGCTCGTATACGTGGACATCTAACTATGGCTACACCTTC.

J is TRBJ2-7 and V is TRBV11-2, with TRBD2 matching over 12 bases. V shed 5 bases and J 7 bases; nucleotides not matched to a gene: 6. Germline CDR1 SGHAT, CDR2 FQNNGV. CDR3 size: 14 residues. For the CDR3, the DNA is TGTGCCAGCAGCCGGACTAGCGGGAAATTTGAGCAGTACTTC. Translating it yields CASSRTSGKFEQYF.

V and J are TRBV6-5 and TRBJ2-1; 7 nucleotides align to TRBD1. Germline CDR1 reads MNHEY; CDR2 reads SVGAGI. The CDR3 sequence is 15 residues long. Trimming at V came to 5 bases and at J to 9 bases, leaving 13 bases not matched to a gene. The CDR3 spells CASSTGRQGGVEQFF. The CDR3 DNA is TGTGCCAGCAGTACGGGAAGACAGGGTGGGGTTGAGCAGTTCTTC.

This chain joins TRBV28 and TRBJ1-5; weak D call: TRBD1 (5 bases). CDR1 MDHEN and CDR2 SYDVKM come from the germline V gene. The CDR3 spans 16 residues. Trimming took 6 bases from V and 5 from J, leaving 20 bases between them. CDR3 sequence: CASRFTSGRLDQPQHF. The DNA for the CDR3 is TGTGCCAGCAGATTTACTTCAGGGAGGTTGGATCAGCCCCAGCATTTT.

The chain combines TRBV27 with TRBJ1-1; 9 bases align to TRBD1. Germline loops: CDR1 MNHEY, CDR2 SMNVEV (reference sequence). V dropped 5 bases and J dropped 4; count of bases not matched to a gene: 11. The CDR3 extends over 16 amino acids. The CDR3 loop is CASSPQQGARRTEAFF. For the CDR3, the DNA is TGTGCCAGCAGTCCCCAACAGGGGGCGCGTCGCACTGAAGCTTTCTTT.

V gene TRBV4-1 combines with J gene TRBJ2-5; 7 nucleotides match TRBD2. The CDR3 runs to 15 residues. The trim removed 6 bases at V and 5 bases at J, leaving 12 bases unmatched. Germline loops: CDR1 MGHRA, CDR2 YSYEKL. The CDR3 protein is CASSPRLAYSETQYF. The CDR3 bases are TGCGCCAGCAGTCCCAGACTAGCATATTCCGAGACCCAGTACTTC.

This clone was seen only a few times. The chain recombines TRBV7-8 with TRBJ2-7; 13 positions agree with TRBD2. The CDR3 totals 14 residues. Germline V gene data show CDR1 as SGHVS and CDR2 as FQNEAQ. The J segment lost 7 bases and the V segment lost 5 bases, leaving 5 bases of the junction unmatched. The CDR3 DNA reads as TGTGCCAGCAGCCGACTAGCGGGAGGCGAGGAGCAGTACTTC. This translates into CASSRLAGGEEQYF. The full variable domain, rest sourced from reference TRBV7-8 and TRBJ2-7, is GAGVSQSPRYKVAKRGQDVALRCDPISGHVSLFWYQQALGQGPEFLTYFQNEAQLDKSGLPSDRFFAERPEGSVSTLKIQRTQQEDSAVYLCASSRLAGGEEQYFGPGTRLTVT.

V gene TRBV10-3 combines with J gene TRBJ2-1; D gene uncertain. Germline CDR1 and CDR2: ENHRY and SYGVKD. V dropped 2 bases and J dropped 5 bases, with 7 bases sitting between them. This CDR3 spans 13 amino acids. DNA of the CDR3: TGTGCCATCAGTGAGAAGGAGCACAATGAGCAGTTCTTC. Protein sequence: CAISEKEHNEQFF.

The CDR3 reads CASATEGGNEQFF. In DNA, the CDR3 is TGTGCCAGCGCGACTGAAGGGGGCAATGAGCAGTTCTTC. The chain uses TRBV27 and TRBJ2-1; D might be TRBD1 (6 bases). CDR1 is MNHEY, CDR2 SMNVEV, per germline (reference sequence). V shed 8 bases and J shed 6 bases, with 14 bases lying between them. The CDR3 is 13 amino acids.

The gene calls are TRBV28 and TRBJ2-3, with unresolved D. CDR1 is MDHEN and CDR2 is SYDVKM in the germline V gene. The CDR3 has 13 amino acids. V gave up 6 bases and J gave up 4 bases, with 11 bases separating them. The CDR3 DNA is TGTGCCAGCAGCTCCCCCCCCGCAGATACGCAGTATTTT. Translation: CASSSPPADTQYF.

J is TRBJ2-7 and V is TRBV2; D gene uncertain. Germline V gene sequence: CDR1 SNHLY, CDR2 FYNNEI. The CDR3 is 13 residues long. The ends were cut back, 0 bases at V and 3 bases at J, with 6 bases in the middle. This CDR3 is CASSEANSYEQYF. CDR3 DNA: TGTGCCAGCAGTGAAGCGAACAGCTACGAGCAGTACTTC.

The chain carries TRBV5-4 and TRBJ1-1, with 8 bases lining up with TRBD1. The CDR3 is made up of 15 amino acids. With V trimmed by 4 bases and J by 1 base, 6 bases remained unmatched. From germline, CDR1 is SGHNT and CDR2 YYREEE (reference sequence). CDR3 sequence: CASSAPTGENTEAFF. CDR3 nucleotide sequence: TGTGCCAGCAGCGCCCCGACAGGGGAGAACACTGAAGCTTTCTTT.

The chain is built from TRBV20-1 and TRBJ1-2; D remains ambiguous. V was shortened by 4 bases and J by 6 bases, with 9 bases between the two germline ends. The CDR3 contains 11 residues. Germline V gene sequence: CDR1 DFQATT, CDR2 SNEGSKA (reference sequence). CDR3 nucleotide sequence: TGCAGTGCTACTGTGAGGGATGGCTACACCTTC. Translating gives CSATVRDGYTF.

This rearrangement joins TRBV5-8 to TRBJ2-4; 9 bases map to TRBD1. V lost 2 bases, J lost 8 bases, and 14 bases stayed unmatched. The germline gives CDR1 SGHTS, CDR2 YDEGEE. The CDR3 runs 17 residues. The DNA of the CDR3 is TGTGCCAGCAGCTTTCGGCGTTACAGGGGGCGCGGGGACATTCAGTACTTC. This gives the protein CASSFRRYRGRGDIQYF. The full variable domain, its missing parts supplied by reference TRBV5-8 and TRBJ2-4, is EAGVTQSPTHLIKTRGQQATLRCSPISGHTSVYWYQQALGLGLQFLLWYDEGEERNRGNFPPRFSGRQFPNYSSELNVNALELEDSALYLCASSFRRYRGRGDIQYFGAGTRLSVL.

The chain carries TRBV18 and TRBJ2-7; D gene ambiguous. Germline V gene data show CDR1 as KGHSH and CDR2 as LQKENI. V lost 4 bases and J lost 1, with 11 bases in between. The CDR3 contains 14 residues. The CDR3 protein is CASSLKDWSYEQYF. CDR3 sequence (DNA): TGTGCCAGCTCACTCAAAGACTGGTCCTACGAGCAGTACTTC.

J is TRBJ2-7 and V is TRBV28; 11 bases are a match to TRBD2. The CDR3 covers 15 residues. Per germline, CDR1 MDHEN and CDR2 SYDVKM. V lost 4 bases, J lost 4 bases, and 6 bases stayed unmatched. As DNA, the CDR3 is TGTGCCAGCAGTTCGACTAGCGGGAACTCTTACGAGCAGTACTTC. Protein product: CASSSTSGNSYEQYF.

The V gene is TRBV6-5, the J gene TRBJ2-1, with 12 bases fitting TRBD1. Germline CDR1 and CDR2: MNHEY and SVGAGI. The V segment lost 6 bases and the J segment 6 bases; nucleotides outside the gene matches: 3. The CDR3 totals 14 residues. The CDR3 sequence: CASRRDRGLNEQFF. Written as DNA, the CDR3 is TGTGCCAGCAGGAGGGACAGGGGGCTCAATGAGCAGTTCTTC.

This chain connects TRBV28 to TRBJ1-5; D might be TRBD1 (6 bases). Germline CDR1 is MDHEN and CDR2 is SYDVKM. CDR3 length equals 14 residues. Trimming took off 5 bases at V and 0 bases at J, with 8 bases between the two ends. The CDR3 loop is CASSRGFSNQPQHF. For the CDR3, the DNA is TGTGCCAGCAGTAGGGGGTTTAGCAATCAGCCCCAGCATTTT.

The rearrangement links TRBV9 to TRBJ1-2; no definite D call. The CDR3 contains 11 residues. V lost 0 bases to trimming and J lost 9 bases, with 6 bases between them. CDR1 and CDR2 from the germline V gene are SGDLS and YYNGEE. The CDR3 reads CASSVGLRYTF. The CDR3 nucleotides are TGTGCCAGCAGCGTAGGACTCCGCTACACCTTC.

The V and J genes are TRBV19 and TRBJ2-5; TRBD2 matches 11 bases. The V and J ends lost 5 bases and 4 bases, in that order; junction bases with no gene match: 6. CDR1 LNHDA and CDR2 SQIVND come from the germline V gene (reference sequence). This CDR3 has 15 residues. CDR3 sequence reads: CASSDSGRAAETQYF. For the CDR3, the DNA is TGTGCCAGTAGTGATAGCGGGAGGGCCGCAGAGACCCAGTACTTC.

The rearrangement links TRBV18 to TRBJ2-5; 7 bases map to TRBD2. The CDR3 is made up of 16 amino acids. V lost 3 bases, J lost 4 bases, and 11 bases stayed unmatched. CDR1 is KGHSH and CDR2 is LQKENI in the germline V gene. The CDR3, as DNA: TGTGCCAGCTCACCTAACTTGGCGGGAGTGGGAGAGACCCAGTACTTC. Its translation: CASSPNLAGVGETQYF.